The clone carrying this T cell receptor (beta chain) was recorded many times. The V and J ends lost 4 bases and 7 bases, in that order; junction bases with no gene match: 5. The CDR3 is made up of 13 amino acids. A universal primer site and UMIs were added as TCR cDNA was made by 5'RACE template switching. TCRdb processed the 5' RACE reads anew with MiXCR; each CDR3 protein has one entry. The table lists 100,000 or so distinct CDR3 sequences, 7.5% to 10% of them singletons, with roughly 15% in the top ten. This entry is derived from a study of T cells after yellow fever vaccination. General observations from the study: Some clonotypes were seen in both the CD4 and the CD8 compartments. These made up a small share and likely arose from convergent recombination. Faster peaking, at day 5 versus 15, marked a secondary response that was weaker. Contaminating bulk clonotypes could be abundant in FACS-sorted repertoires.

This specimen was CD8+ T cells not binding an NS4B(214-222) dextramer, sorted from PBMCs, taken approximately 16 days after the first yellow fever vaccination. This receptor was obtained from a man between 18 and 35 years old who received the YFV17D yellow fever vaccine. The V and J genes are TRBV12-3 or TRBV12-4 and TRBJ1-2, with 8 positions matching TRBD1. The CDR3 is CASSSTGEPGYTF. The CDR3 coding sequence is TGTGCCAGCAGTTCGACAGGGGAGCCTGGCTACACCTTC.